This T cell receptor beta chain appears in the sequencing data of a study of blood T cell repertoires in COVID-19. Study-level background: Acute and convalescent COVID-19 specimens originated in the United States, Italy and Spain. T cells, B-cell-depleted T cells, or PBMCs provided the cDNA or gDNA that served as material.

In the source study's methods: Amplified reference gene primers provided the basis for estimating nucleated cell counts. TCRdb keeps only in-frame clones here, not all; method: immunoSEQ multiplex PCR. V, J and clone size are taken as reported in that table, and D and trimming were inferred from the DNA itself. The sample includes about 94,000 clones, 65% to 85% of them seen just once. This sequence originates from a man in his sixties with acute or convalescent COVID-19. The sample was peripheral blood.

The CDR3 DNA reads TGCGCCAGCAGCCTCGACAGGGGACAGACCCAGTACTTC. Translated, it gives CASSLDRGQTQYF. V and J are TRBV4-1 and TRBJ2-5; 8 bases line up with TRBD1. This CDR3 spans 13 amino acids. Looked up from germline, CDR1 is MGHRA and CDR2 is YSYEKL. The junction had 4 bases not matched to a gene; V was cut back by 4 bases and J by 6 bases.